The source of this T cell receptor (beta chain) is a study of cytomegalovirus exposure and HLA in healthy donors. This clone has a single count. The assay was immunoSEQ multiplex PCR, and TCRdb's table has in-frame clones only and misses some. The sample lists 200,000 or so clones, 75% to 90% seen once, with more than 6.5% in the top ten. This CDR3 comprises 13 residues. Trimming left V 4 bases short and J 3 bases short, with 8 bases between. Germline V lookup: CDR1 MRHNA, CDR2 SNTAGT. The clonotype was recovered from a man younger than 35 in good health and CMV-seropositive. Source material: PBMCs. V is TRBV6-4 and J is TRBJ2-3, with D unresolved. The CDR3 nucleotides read TGTGCCAGCAGTGCCACGGAGACAGATACGCAGTATTTT. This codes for CASSATETDTQYF.